This T cell receptor (beta chain) originates from a study of blood T cell repertoires in COVID-19. The wider study: COVID-19 samples collected from the United States, Italy and Spain covered acute and convalescent phases. T cells, B-cell-depleted T cells, or PBMCs provided the cDNA or gDNA that served as material.

Original data processing: Amplified reference gene primers provided the basis for estimating nucleated cell counts. This table comes from immunoSEQ multiplex PCR, and its TCRdb copy is limited to in-frame clones, with some not included. V, J and clone size are taken as reported in that table, and D and trimming were inferred from the DNA itself. The data show about 140,000 clones, with around three quarters seen just once and around a sixth held by the top ten. Sequencing was carried out using peripheral blood. This TCR was sampled from a man aged 45-65 years with acute or convalescent COVID-19.

CDR3 region: CASSFGLAGGSTDTQYF. DNA of the CDR3: TGCGCCAGCAGCTTTGGACTAGCGGGGGGGTCCACAGATACGCAGTATTTT. The V and J genes are TRBV5-1 and TRBJ2-3; 15 bases are shared with TRBD2. The CDR3 has 17 residues. CDR1 is SGHRS, CDR2 YFSETQ, per germline. Unmatched junction bases numbered 3, after V lost 2 bases and J lost 2 bases.